This T cell receptor beta chain was recovered during a study of Ad26.COV2.S vaccination and SARS-CoV-2 variants. Study-wide points: Reported findings describe substantial breadth in spike-specific CD8+ and CD4+ T cell responses following vaccination.

On this clone itself: Antigen: not known.

Libraries were prepared by immunoSEQ multiplex PCR; TCRdb keeps only in-frame clonotypes and omits some of them. The sample lists 450,000 to 550,000 clones, 85% to 90% occurring once. As to treatment: 19 received Ad26.COV2.S at low or high dose, single or two shots; 5 received placebo; per-sample allocation not given. All samples were drawn on day 63, counting from the first vaccine or placebo injection. The trim removed 4 bases at V and 5 bases at J, leaving 4 bases unmatched. Germline CDR1 reads SGDLS; CDR2 reads YYNGEE. This CDR3 spans 13 amino acids. This receptor was taken from a person aged 18 to 65 who received the Ad26.COV2.S COVID-19 vaccine or a placebo. The sequences come from peripheral blood, collected in a trial of Ad26.COV2.S vaccine versus placebo. J is TRBJ2-3 and V is TRBV9; 7 bases match TRBD1. CDR3 amino acids: CASSTGQVDTQYF. CDR3 nucleotide sequence: TGTGCCAGCAGCACAGGACAGGTAGATACGCAGTATTTT.